This T cell receptor (beta chain) was documented in a study of CD8 T cells in ankylosing spondylitis. Broader study findings: With a CD8+ phenotype, disease-linked clones were relatively rare in peripheral blood. Made up of roughly 8 highly homologous variants, a TCR beta motif appeared characteristic of ankylosing spondylitis blood. Reactive arthritis synovial fluid and blood were previously reported to contain some motif variants. The study looked at matched synovial fluid samples from ankylosing spondylitis patients. Disease-linked clones were reported to be significantly enriched there.

TCR beta libraries were made by quantitative 5'-RACE with molecular barcodes. One entry per CDR3 protein, called by TCRdb with MiXCR from the 5' RACE reads. The table includes over 600,000 distinct CDR3 sequences, 15% to 20% detected once. V was cut by 5 bases and J by 3 bases, with 11 bases left in between. The germline V gene encodes CDR1 SNHLY and CDR2 FYNNEI. The CDR3 sequence is 14 residues long. Of note for this clonotype: Its antigen is unknown.

The receptor comes from a male donor with ankylosing spondylitis. The sample taken for sequencing was blood, either unsorted or a sorted T cell fraction (not recorded which). The chain recombines TRBV2 with TRBJ2-1; a weak D match, TRBD1 (6 bases). The CDR3, as DNA: TGTGCCAGCAGTTTCCAGGGGATCTACAATGAGCAGTTCTTC. Its translation: CASSFQGIYNEQFF.